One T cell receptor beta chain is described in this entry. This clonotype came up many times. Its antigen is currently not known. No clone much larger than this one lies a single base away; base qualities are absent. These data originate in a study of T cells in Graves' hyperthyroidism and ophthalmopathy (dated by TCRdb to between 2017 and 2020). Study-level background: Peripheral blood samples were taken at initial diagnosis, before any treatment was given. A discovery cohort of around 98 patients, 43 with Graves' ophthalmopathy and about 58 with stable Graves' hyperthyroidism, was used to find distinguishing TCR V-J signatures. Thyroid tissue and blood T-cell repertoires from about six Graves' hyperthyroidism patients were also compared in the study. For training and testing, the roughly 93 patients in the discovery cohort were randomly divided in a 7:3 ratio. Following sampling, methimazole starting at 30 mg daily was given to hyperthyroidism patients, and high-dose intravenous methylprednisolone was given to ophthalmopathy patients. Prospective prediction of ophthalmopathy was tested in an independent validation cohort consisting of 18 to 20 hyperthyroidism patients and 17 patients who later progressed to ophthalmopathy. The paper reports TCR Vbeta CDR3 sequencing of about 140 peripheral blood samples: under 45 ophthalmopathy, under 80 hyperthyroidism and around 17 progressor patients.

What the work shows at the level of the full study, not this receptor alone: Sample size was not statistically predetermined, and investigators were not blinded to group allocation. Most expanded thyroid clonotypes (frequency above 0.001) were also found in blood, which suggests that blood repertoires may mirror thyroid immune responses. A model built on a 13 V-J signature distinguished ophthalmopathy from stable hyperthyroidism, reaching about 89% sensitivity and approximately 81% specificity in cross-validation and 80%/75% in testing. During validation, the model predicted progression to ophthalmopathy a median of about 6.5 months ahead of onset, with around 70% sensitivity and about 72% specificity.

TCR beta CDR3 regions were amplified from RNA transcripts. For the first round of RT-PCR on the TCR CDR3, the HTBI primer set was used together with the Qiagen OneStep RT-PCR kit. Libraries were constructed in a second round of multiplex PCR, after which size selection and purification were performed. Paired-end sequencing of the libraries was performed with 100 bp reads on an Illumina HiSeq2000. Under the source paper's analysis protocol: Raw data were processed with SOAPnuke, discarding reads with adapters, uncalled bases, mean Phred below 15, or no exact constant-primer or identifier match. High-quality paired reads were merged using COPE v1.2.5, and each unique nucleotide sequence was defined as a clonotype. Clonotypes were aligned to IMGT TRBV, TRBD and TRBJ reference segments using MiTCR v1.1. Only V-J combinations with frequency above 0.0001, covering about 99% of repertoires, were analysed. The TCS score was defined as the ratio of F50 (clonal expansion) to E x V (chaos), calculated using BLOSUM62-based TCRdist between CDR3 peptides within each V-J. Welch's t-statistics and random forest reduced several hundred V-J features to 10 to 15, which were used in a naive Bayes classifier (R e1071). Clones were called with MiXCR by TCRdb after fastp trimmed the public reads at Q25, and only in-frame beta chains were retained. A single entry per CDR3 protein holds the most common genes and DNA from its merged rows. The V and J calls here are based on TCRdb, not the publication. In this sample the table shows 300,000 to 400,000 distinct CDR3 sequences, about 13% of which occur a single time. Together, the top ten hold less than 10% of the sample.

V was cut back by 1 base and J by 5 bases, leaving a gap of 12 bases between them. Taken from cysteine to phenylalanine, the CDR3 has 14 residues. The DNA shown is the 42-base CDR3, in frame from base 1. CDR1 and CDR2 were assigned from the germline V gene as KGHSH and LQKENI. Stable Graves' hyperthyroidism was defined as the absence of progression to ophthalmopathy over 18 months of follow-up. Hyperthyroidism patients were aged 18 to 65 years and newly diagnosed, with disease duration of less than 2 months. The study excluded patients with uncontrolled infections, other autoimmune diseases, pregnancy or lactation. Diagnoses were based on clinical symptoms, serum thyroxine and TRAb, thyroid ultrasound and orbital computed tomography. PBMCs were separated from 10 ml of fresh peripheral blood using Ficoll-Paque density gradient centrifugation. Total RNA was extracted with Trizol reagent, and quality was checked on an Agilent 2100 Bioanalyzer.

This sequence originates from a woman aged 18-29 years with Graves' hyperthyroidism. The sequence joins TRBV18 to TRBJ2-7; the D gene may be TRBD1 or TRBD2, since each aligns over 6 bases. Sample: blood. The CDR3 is CASSPQGGIDEQYF. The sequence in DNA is TGTGCCAGCTCACCACAGGGGGGAATTGACGAGCAGTACTTC. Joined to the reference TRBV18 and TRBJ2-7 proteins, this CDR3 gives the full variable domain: NAGVMQNPRHLVRRRGQEARLRCSPMKGHSHVYWYRQLPEEGLKFMVYLQKENIIDESGMPKERFSAEFPKEGPSILRIQQVVRGDSAAYFCASSPQGGIDEQYFGPGTRLTVT.